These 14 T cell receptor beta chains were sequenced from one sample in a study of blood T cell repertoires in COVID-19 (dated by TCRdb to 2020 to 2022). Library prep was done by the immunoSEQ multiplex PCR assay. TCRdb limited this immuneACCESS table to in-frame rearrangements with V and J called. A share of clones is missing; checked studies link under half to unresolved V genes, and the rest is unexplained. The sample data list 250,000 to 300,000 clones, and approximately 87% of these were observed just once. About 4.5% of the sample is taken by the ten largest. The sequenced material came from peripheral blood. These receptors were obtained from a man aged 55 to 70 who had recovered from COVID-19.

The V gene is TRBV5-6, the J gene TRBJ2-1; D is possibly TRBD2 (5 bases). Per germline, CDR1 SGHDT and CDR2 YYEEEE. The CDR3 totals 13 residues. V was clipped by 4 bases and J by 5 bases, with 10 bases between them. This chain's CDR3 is CASSKGLDNEQFF. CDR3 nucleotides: TGTGCCAGCAGCAAAGGACTTGACAATGAGCAGTTCTTC. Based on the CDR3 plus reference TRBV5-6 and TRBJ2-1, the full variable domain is DAGVTQSPTHLIKTRGQQVTLRCSPKSGHDTVSWYQQALGQGPQFIFQYYEEEERQRGNFPDRFSGHQFPNYSSELNVNALLLGDSALYLCASSKGLDNEQFFGPGTRLTVL.

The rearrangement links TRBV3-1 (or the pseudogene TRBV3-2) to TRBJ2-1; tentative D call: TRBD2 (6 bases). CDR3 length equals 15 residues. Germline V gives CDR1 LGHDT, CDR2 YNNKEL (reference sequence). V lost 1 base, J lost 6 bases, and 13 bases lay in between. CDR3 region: CASSQGLAFANEQFF. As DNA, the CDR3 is TGTGCCAGCAGCCAAGGGCTAGCGTTCGCCAATGAGCAGTTCTTC.

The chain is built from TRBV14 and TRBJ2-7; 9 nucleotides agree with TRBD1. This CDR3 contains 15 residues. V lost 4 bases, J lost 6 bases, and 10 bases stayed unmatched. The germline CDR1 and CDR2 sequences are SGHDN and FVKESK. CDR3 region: CASSPQGQGQSEQYF. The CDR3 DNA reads TGTGCCAGCAGCCCCCAAGGACAGGGGCAGTCCGAGCAGTACTTC.

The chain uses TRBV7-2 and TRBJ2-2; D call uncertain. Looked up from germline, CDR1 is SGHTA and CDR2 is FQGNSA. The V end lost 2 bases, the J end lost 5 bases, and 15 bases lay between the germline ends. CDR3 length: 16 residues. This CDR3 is CASSLSWPSVTGELFF. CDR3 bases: TGTGCCAGCAGCTTAAGTTGGCCCTCAGTGACCGGGGAGCTGTTTTTT.

CDR3 sequence (DNA): TGTGCCAGTAGTATACCGGGACACTCCTACGAGCAGTACTTC. It codes for CASSIPGHSYEQYF. V usage is TRBV19 and J usage is TRBJ2-7; a weak D match, TRBD1 (6 bases). The CDR3 spans 14 residues. V was pared by 2 bases and J by 0 bases, with 8 bases between. Germline V gene lookup returns CDR1 LNHDA and CDR2 SQIVND (reference sequence).

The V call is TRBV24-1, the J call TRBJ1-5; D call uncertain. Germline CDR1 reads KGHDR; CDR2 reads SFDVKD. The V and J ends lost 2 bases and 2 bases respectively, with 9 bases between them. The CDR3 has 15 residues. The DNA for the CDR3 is TGTGCCACCAGTGATTGGCGGAAAGGCAATCAGCCCCAGCATTTT. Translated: CATSDWRKGNQPQHF.

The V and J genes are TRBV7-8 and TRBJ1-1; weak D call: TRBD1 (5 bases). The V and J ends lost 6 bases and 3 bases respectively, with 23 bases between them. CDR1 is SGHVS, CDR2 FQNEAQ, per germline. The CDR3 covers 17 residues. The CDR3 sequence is CASSKESPGGVHTEAFF. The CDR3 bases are TGTGCCAGCAGTAAGGAGTCCCCCGGGGGGGTCCACACTGAAGCTTTCTTT.

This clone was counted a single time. Here the CDR3 DNA reads TGTGCCAGCAGTGAATTGTCGGGACACTACGAGCAGTACTTC. It encodes CASSELSGHYEQYF. The chain combines TRBV2 with TRBJ2-7; the D gene is possibly TRBD1 (6 bases). V gave up 2 bases and J gave up 3 bases, with 11 bases separating them. The CDR3 runs to 14 residues. The germline V gene encodes CDR1 SNHLY and CDR2 FYNNEI.

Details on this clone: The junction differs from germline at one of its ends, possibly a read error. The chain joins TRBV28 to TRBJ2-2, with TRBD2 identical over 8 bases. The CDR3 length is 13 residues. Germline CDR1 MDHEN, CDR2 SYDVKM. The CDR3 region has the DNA TGTGCCGGCAGCCGGGGGGGCGACGGGGAGCTGTTTTTT. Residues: CAGSRGGDGELFF.

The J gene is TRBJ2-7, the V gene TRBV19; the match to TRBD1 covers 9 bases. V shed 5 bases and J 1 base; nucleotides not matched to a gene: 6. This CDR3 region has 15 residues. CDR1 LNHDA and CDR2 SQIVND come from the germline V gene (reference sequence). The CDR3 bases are TGTGCCAGTAGTCAATCCGGGACAGGGTCCTACGAGCAGTACTTC. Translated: CASSQSGTGSYEQYF.

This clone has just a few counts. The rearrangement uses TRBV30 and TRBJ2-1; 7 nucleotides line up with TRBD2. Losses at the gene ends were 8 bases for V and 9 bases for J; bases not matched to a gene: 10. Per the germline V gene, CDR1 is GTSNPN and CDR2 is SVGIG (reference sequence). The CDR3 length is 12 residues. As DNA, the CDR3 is TGTGCCCACGCTGCGGGAGACTCTGAGCAGTTCTTC. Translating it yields CAHAAGDSEQFF.

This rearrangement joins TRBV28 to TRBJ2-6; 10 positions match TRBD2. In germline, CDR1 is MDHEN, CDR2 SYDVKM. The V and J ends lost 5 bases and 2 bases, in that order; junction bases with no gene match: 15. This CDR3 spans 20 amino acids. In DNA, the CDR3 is TGTGCCAGCAGTCCACGAGGGTCTAGCGGGGGCCCACCTGGGGCCAACGTCCTGACTTTC. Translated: CASSPRGSSGGPPGANVLTF.

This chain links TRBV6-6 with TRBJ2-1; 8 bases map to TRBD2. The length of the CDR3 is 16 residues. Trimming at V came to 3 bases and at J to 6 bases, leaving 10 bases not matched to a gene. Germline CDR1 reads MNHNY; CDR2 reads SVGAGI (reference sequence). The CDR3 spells CASSYSGSGKLNEQFF. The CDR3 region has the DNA TGTGCCAGCAGTTATAGCGGTAGCGGGAAGCTCAATGAGCAGTTCTTC.

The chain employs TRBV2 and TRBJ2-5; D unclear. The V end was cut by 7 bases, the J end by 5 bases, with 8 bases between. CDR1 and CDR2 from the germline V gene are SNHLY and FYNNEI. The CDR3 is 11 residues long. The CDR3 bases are TGTGCCAGCAACCTCCGGGAGACCCAGTACTTC. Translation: CASNLRETQYF.